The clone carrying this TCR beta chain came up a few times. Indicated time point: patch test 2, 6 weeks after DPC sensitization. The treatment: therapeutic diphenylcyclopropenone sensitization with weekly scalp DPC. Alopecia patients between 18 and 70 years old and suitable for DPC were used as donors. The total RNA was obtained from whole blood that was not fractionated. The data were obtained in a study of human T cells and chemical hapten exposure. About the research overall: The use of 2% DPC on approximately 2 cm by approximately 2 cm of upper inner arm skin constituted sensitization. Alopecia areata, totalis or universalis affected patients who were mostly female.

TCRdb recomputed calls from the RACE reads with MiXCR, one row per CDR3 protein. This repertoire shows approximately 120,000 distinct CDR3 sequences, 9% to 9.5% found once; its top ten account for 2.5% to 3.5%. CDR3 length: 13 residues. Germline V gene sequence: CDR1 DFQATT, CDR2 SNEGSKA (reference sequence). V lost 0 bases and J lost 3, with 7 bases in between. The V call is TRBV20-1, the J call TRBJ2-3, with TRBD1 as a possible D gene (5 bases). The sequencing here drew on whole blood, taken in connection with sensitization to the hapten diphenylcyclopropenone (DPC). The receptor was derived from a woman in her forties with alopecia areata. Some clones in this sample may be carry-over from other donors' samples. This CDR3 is CSARDKGTDTQYF. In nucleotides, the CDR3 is TGCAGTGCTAGAGATAAGGGGACAGATACGCAGTATTTT.